A single sample is the source of the 20 T cell receptor beta chains below, sequenced in a study of technical replicates of blood from several donors. Measured with immunoSEQ multiplex PCR; TCRdb has only the in-frame clones, and not every one. The repertoire includes over 70,000 clones, about 96% of them detected once, and under 0.2% sits in the top ten. The source material was T cells isolated from PBMCs. The receptors were sampled from a human donor in good health.

The chain carries TRBV11-2 and TRBJ2-3; 13 bases align to TRBD2. The CDR3 sequence is 18 residues long. J was trimmed by 3 bases and V by 6 bases; bases with no gene match: 12. The germline V gene encodes CDR1 SGHAT and CDR2 FQNNGV. This CDR3 is CASSINPGLAGQTDTQYF. The DNA for the CDR3 is TGTGCCAGCAGTATAAATCCGGGACTAGCGGGACAAACAGATACGCAGTATTTT. Using reference TRBV11-2 and TRBJ2-3 for the parts outside the CDR3, the full variable domain is EAGVAQSPRYKIIEKRQSVAFWCNPISGHATLYWYQQILGQGPKLLIQFQNNGVVDDSQLPKDRFSAERLKGVDSTLKIQPAKLEDSAVYLCASSINPGLAGQTDTQYFGPGTRLTVL.

The chain carries TRBV6-5 and TRBJ1-1; 8 nucleotides align to TRBD1. Unmatched junction bases numbered 5, after V lost 5 bases and J lost 0 bases. Germline-derived CDR1 and CDR2 are MNHEY and SVGAGI. CDR3 length: 15 residues. The CDR3 is CASSRGQGLNTEAFF. CDR3 bases: TGTGCCAGCAGTCGAGGACAGGGTTTGAACACTGAAGCTTTCTTT.

The chain combines TRBV13 with TRBJ2-7; 8 nucleotides agree with TRBD2. The CDR3 contains 14 residues. V lost 5 bases, J lost 7 bases, and 10 bases stayed unmatched. From germline, CDR1 is PRHDT and CDR2 FYEKMQ (reference sequence). The CDR3 loop reads CASSHTRGVGEQYF. The CDR3 DNA is TGTGCCAGCAGCCACACGCGGGGGGTAGGTGAGCAGTACTTC.

This chain uses TRBV28 with TRBJ1-1; weak D call: TRBD1 (5 bases). V lost 7 bases and J 0 bases, leaving 21 bases between the germline ends. CDR3 length: 17 amino acids. Germline V gene lookup returns CDR1 MDHEN and CDR2 SYDVKM. CDR3 DNA: TGTGCCAGCACCCTGGGGACTGGGGTTGGTATGAACACTGAAGCTTTCTTT. Translated, it gives CASTLGTGVGMNTEAFF.

This chain's CDR3 is CAWSVPSGGHEQYF. In DNA, the CDR3 is TGTGCCTGGAGTGTTCCTAGCGGGGGGCACGAGCAGTACTTC. J is TRBJ2-7 and V is TRBV30; 11 bases fit TRBD2. The length of the CDR3 is 14 residues. Germline assignment: CDR1 GTSNPN and CDR2 SVGIG (reference sequence). The trim removed 0 bases at V and 5 bases at J, leaving 3 bases unmatched.

The V gene is TRBV7-9, the J gene TRBJ2-3, with 12 bases matching TRBD2. This CDR3 has 16 residues. Germline V gene data show CDR1 as SEHNR and CDR2 as FQNEAQ (reference sequence). Losses at the gene ends were 1 base for V and 5 bases for J; bases not matched to a gene: 4. CDR3 loop: CASSLGTSGILDTQYF. DNA for the CDR3: TGTGCCAGCAGCTTAGGGACTAGCGGGATTTTAGATACGCAGTATTTT. Looking up the rest from reference TRBV7-9 and TRBJ2-3 gives the full variable domain: DTGVSQNPRHKITKRGQNVTFRCDPISEHNRLYWYRQTLGQGPEFLTYFQNEAQLEKSRLLSDRFSAERPKGSFSTLEIQRTEQGDSAMYLCASSLGTSGILDTQYFGPGTRLTVL.

The gene calls are TRBV11-2 and TRBJ1-1; D unresolved. Trimming took 5 bases from V and 4 from J, leaving 8 bases between them. CDR1 and CDR2 (germline): SGHAT, FQNNGV. The CDR3 runs 12 residues. The CDR3 DNA reads TGTGCCAGCAGCCCCCTTCCCACTGAAGCTTTCTTT. Amino acids: CASSPLPTEAFF.

This sequence joins TRBV6-4 and TRBJ2-3; a possible D gene is TRBD2 (5 bases). Trimming stripped 0 bases from V and 2 bases from J, with 12 bases between. The length of the CDR3 is 16 residues. Germline CDR1 is MRHNA and CDR2 is SNTAGT. The CDR3 is CASSDSAEGPTDTQYF. CDR3 DNA: TGTGCCAGCAGTGACTCGGCAGAGGGCCCCACAGATACGCAGTATTTT.

This chain joins TRBV10-1 and TRBJ2-6; D not resolved. Germline assignment: CDR1 WNHNN and CDR2 SYGVQD (reference sequence). Trimming took off 6 bases at V and 2 bases at J, with 11 bases between the two ends. The CDR3 is 15 residues long. The CDR3 coding sequence is TGCGCCAGCAGCGACTTGCCCCCTGGGGCCAACGTCCTGACTTTC. Residues: CASSDLPPGANVLTF.

The chain uses TRBV7-9 and TRBJ2-7; possibly TRBD1 for D (6 bases). CDR3 length equals 15 residues. V was clipped by 4 bases and J by 5 bases, with 18 bases between them. CDR1 is SEHNR and CDR2 is FQNEAQ in the germline V gene (reference sequence). The CDR3 loop reads CASSSVGTYSHEQYF. CDR3 DNA: TGTGCCAGCAGCTCCGTCGGGACATATAGCCACGAGCAGTACTTC.

The CDR3 region has the DNA TGTGCCAGCAGTCTTCAGGGGCTCGGTGGAAACACCATATATTTT. Protein sequence: CASSLQGLGGNTIYF. The V and J genes are TRBV27 and TRBJ1-3, with a weak D call TRBD1 (6 bases). The ends were cut back, 5 bases at V and 3 bases at J, with 14 bases in the middle. CDR1 MNHEY and CDR2 SMNVEV come from the germline V gene (reference sequence). CDR3 size: 15 residues.

The V and J genes are TRBV10-1 and TRBJ2-7; 7 bases fit TRBD1. The CDR3 is 14 amino acids. Germline assignment: CDR1 WNHNN and CDR2 SYGVQD (reference sequence). The V segment lost 4 bases and the J segment 1 base; nucleotides outside the gene matches: 4. Here the CDR3 reads CASSAGTDSYEQYF. As DNA, the CDR3 is TGCGCCAGCAGTGCCGGGACAGATTCCTACGAGCAGTACTTC.

V usage is TRBV10-2 and J usage is TRBJ2-5, with 9 bases lining up with TRBD1. Germline CDR1 and CDR2: WSHSY and SAAADI. CDR3 size: 15 residues. Trimming took 5 bases from V and 5 from J; bases not matched to a gene: 9. CDR3 nucleotides: TGCGCCAGCAGTCCGTCGGGACAGGGTGGCGAGACCCAGTACTTC. It is translated as CASSPSGQGGETQYF.

This chain uses TRBV6-5 with TRBJ1-2; D perhaps matches TRBD1 (5 bases). The V end lost 0 bases, the J end lost 5 bases, and 13 bases lay between the germline ends. Germline CDR1 MNHEY, CDR2 SVGAGI. This CDR3 region has 15 residues. CDR3 protein: CASSYSPLAGYGYTF. CDR3 nucleotides: TGTGCCAGCAGTTACTCACCTTTGGCAGGGTATGGCTACACCTTC.

The CDR3 sequence: CASSPRFGAVEQFF. Here the CDR3 DNA reads TGTGCCAGCAGCCCACGGTTTGGGGCCGTTGAGCAGTTCTTC. This sequence joins TRBV2 and TRBJ2-1, with a weak D call TRBD1 (5 bases). CDR1 is SNHLY and CDR2 is FYNNEI in the germline V gene. The CDR3 has 14 residues. Trimming stripped 6 bases from V and 9 bases from J, with 18 bases between. Full variable domain (missing parts from reference TRBV2 and TRBJ2-1): EPEVTQTPSHQVTQMGQEVILRCVPISNHLYFYWYRQILGQKVEFLVSFYNNEISEKSEIFDDQFSVERPDGSNFTLKIRSTKLEDSAMYFCASSPRFGAVEQFFGPGTRLTVL.

The chain links TRBV5-6 to TRBJ2-1; 9 bases are shared with TRBD1. V gave up 1 base and J gave up 4 bases; unmatched junction bases: 6. Looked up from germline, CDR1 is SGHDT and CDR2 is YYEEEE. The CDR3 sequence is 16 residues long. The CDR3 bases are TGTGCCAGCAGCTTGTATAGACAGGGGGATTACAATGAGCAGTTCTTC. This codes for CASSLYRQGDYNEQFF.

In this sample, this clone turned up a few times. V and J are TRBV7-9 and TRBJ2-4; unclear D gene. From germline, CDR1 is SEHNR and CDR2 FQNEAQ (reference sequence). V lost 1 base and J 9 bases, leaving 10 bases between the germline ends. The CDR3 spans 13 residues. CDR3 bases: TGTGCCAGCAGCTTAGTTGAATCGGGCATTCAGTACTTC. It encodes CASSLVESGIQYF. Full variable domain (outside the CDR3, taken from reference TRBV7-9 and TRBJ2-4): DTGVSQNPRHKITKRGQNVTFRCDPISEHNRLYWYRQTLGQGPEFLTYFQNEAQLEKSRLLSDRFSAERPKGSFSTLEIQRTEQGDSAMYLCASSLVESGIQYFGAGTRLSVL.

The rearrangement links TRBV5-4 to TRBJ1-3, with D hard to call. The CDR3 is made up of 17 amino acids. With 0 bases removed from V and 0 bases from J, the gap between germline ends came to 13 bases. In germline, CDR1 is SGHNT, CDR2 YYREEE (reference sequence). The chain's CDR3 is CASSLGLGNPSGNTIYF. CDR3 DNA sequence: TGTGCCAGCAGCTTGGGGCTCGGGAATCCCTCTGGAAACACCATATATTTT.

This chain uses TRBV5-8 with TRBJ2-3, with TRBD2 matching over 14 bases. This CDR3 comprises 16 residues. CDR1 SGHTS and CDR2 YDEGEE come from the germline V gene. The trim removed 4 bases at V and 4 bases at J, leaving 5 bases unmatched. In DNA, the CDR3 is TGTGCCAGCAGCGCCGGGACTAGCGGGGGACCAGATACGCAGTATTTT. Amino acids: CASSAGTSGGPDTQYF. Complete variable domain (other parts from reference TRBV5-8 and TRBJ2-3): EAGVTQSPTHLIKTRGQQATLRCSPISGHTSVYWYQQALGLGLQFLLWYDEGEERNRGNFPPRFSGRQFPNYSSELNVNALELEDSALYLCASSAGTSGGPDTQYFGPGTRLTVL.

This clone was counted a single time. The chain links TRBV5-1 to TRBJ2-3; D unclear. Germline V gene sequence: CDR1 SGHRS, CDR2 YFSETQ. This CDR3 is built from 15 residues. Trimming took off 0 bases at V and 4 bases at J, with 12 bases between the two ends. The CDR3 sequence is CASSLADRQADTQYF. The CDR3 DNA reads TGCGCCAGCAGCTTGGCCGACCGGCAGGCAGATACGCAGTATTTT.